This T cell receptor beta chain was captured by sequencing in a study of T-cell memory formation after mild COVID-19. Whole-study context: TCR clusters were mostly confined to one donor each. The study's findings and limits: Clones that shrank (day 15 to 85) were balanced CD4/CD8, whereas later expanders leaned CD4+. A subset of responding clones appeared in pre-infection memory, suggesting cross-reactive memory joined. Mainly CM and EM harbored the contracting CD4+ clones; mainly EMRA harbored the CD8+ ones.

TCRdb processed the 5' RACE reads anew with MiXCR; each CDR3 protein has one entry. Here the sample spans roughly 100,000 distinct CDR3 sequences, approximately 15% being singletons. Only a few counts were recorded for this clonotype. Its antigen remains unknown. Trimming pared 7 bases from V and 6 bases from J, leaving 8 bases between. Germline V gene lookup returns CDR1 MGHRA and CDR2 YSYEKL. The CDR3 is 11 amino acids. The receptor was isolated from a man younger than 35 who had mild COVID-19 (a few samples of this study predate the infection). Cell type and time point are not known. What was sequenced was PBMCs or a T cell subset sorted from them (not recorded which). V gene TRBV4-1 combines with J gene TRBJ2-3; D call uncertain. CDR3 DNA sequence: TGCGCCAGCACCCGTGGCGATACGCAGTATTTT. This gives the protein CASTRGDTQYF.